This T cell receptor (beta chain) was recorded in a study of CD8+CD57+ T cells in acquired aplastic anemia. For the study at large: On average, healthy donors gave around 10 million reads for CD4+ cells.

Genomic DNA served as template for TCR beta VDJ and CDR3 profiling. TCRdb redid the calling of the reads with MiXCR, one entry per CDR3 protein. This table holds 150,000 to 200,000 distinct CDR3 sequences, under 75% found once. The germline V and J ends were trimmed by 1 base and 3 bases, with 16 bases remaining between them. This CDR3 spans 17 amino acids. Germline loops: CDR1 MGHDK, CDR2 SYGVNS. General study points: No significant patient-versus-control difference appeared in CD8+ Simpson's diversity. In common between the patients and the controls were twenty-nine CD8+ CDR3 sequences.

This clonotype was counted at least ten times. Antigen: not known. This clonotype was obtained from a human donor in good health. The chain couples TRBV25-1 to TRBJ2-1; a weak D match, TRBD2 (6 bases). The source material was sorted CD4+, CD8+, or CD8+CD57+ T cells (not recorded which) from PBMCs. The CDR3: CASSESGGLLNYNEQFF. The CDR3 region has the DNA TGTGCCAGCAGTGAATCCGGAGGGCTACTAAACTACAATGAGCAGTTCTTC.